Presented here are 25 T cell receptor beta chains from one specimen sequenced in a study of graft-versus-host responses after intestinal transplantation. Investigators treated the graft tissue so that it released intraepithelial and lamina propria lymphocytes. Method: immunoSEQ multiplex PCR; TCRdb's copy keeps in-frame clones and lacks some. The table includes about 63,000 clones, around 86% detected once. Sequencing used ileum tissue, obtained more than 350 days after transplant. All receptors derive from a human patient who received an intestinal transplant, so some T cells may come from the graft donor.

V gene TRBV19 combines with J gene TRBJ1-2; D uncertain. Germline V gene sequence: CDR1 LNHDA, CDR2 SQIVND (reference sequence). V was trimmed by 3 bases and J by 7 bases, leaving 12 bases between them. The CDR3 contains 13 residues. The CDR3 reads CASSMVGEAGYTF. CDR3 nucleotide sequence: TGTGCCAGTAGTATGGTGGGCGAGGCTGGCTACACCTTC.

V is TRBV9 and J is TRBJ2-3; D is perhaps TRBD2 (7 bases). V lost 0 bases to trimming and J lost 2 bases, with 10 bases between them. Germline V gene data show CDR1 as SGDLS and CDR2 as YYNGEE. The CDR3 covers 15 residues. The CDR3 is CASSVGEGDTDTQYF. The CDR3 nucleotides read TGTGCCAGCAGCGTAGGGGAGGGGGACACAGATACGCAGTATTTT.

This clone appeared once. V gene TRBV15 combines with J gene TRBJ1-5; 8 bases match TRBD1. CDR3 size: 15 residues. V lost 4 bases and J lost 10; bases outside the gene matches: 12. Germline-derived CDR1 and CDR2 are LNHNV and YYDKDF (reference sequence). This CDR3 is CATSKTQGAHPPQHF. DNA for the CDR3: TGTGCCACCAGCAAAACCCAGGGGGCCCATCCTCCCCAGCATTTT.

The gene calls are TRBV4-1 and TRBJ2-5, with D unclear. Looked up from germline, CDR1 is MGHRA and CDR2 is YSYEKL. V was trimmed by 1 base and J by 5 bases, leaving 11 bases between them. CDR3 size: 14 residues. The CDR3 here is CASSQAAREETQYF. CDR3 bases: TGCGCCAGCAGCCAAGCTGCTAGAGAGGAGACCCAGTACTTC.

V gene TRBV9 combines with J gene TRBJ1-2, with TRBD1 as a possible D gene (5 bases). Trimming left V 0 bases short and J 2 bases short, with 11 bases between. This CDR3 is built from 15 residues. Germline V gives CDR1 SGDLS, CDR2 YYNGEE. The CDR3, as DNA: TGTGCCAGCAGCGTAGCGACAGCTTCCAACTATGGCTACACCTTC. Protein: CASSVATASNYGYTF.

The rearrangement uses TRBV6-8 and TRBJ2-7; possibly TRBD1 for D (6 bases). Germline loops: CDR1 MNHGY, CDR2 SAAAGT. The CDR3 length is 13 residues. The ends were cut back, 8 bases at V and 2 bases at J, with 13 bases in the middle. DNA of the CDR3: TGTGCCAGCCCCCTAGGACAGCCCTACGAGCAGTACTTC. Its protein product is CASPLGQPYEQYF.

Here the CDR3 reads CASSDRAADTQYF. CDR3 in DNA: TGTGCCAGCAGTGACAGGGCAGCAGATACGCAGTATTTT. The chain couples TRBV6-4 to TRBJ2-3; D uncertain. The V gene lost 2 bases and the J gene lost 4 bases, with 7 bases spanning the gap. The CDR3 spans 13 residues. In germline, CDR1 is MRHNA, CDR2 SNTAGT.

The rearrangement links TRBV13 to TRBJ2-7, with 12 bases identical to TRBD2. The germline CDR1 and CDR2 sequences are PRHDT and FYEKMQ (reference sequence). V lost 9 bases and J lost 2; bases outside the gene matches: 2. The CDR3 consists of 13 residues. The chain's CDR3 is CASRTSGTYEQYF. In DNA, the CDR3 is TGTGCCAGTCGGACTAGCGGGACCTACGAGCAGTACTTC.

The chain links TRBV6-5 to TRBJ2-7, with D possibly called TRBD1 or TRBD2 (5 bases each). CDR1 is MNHEY and CDR2 is SVGAGI in the germline V gene. This CDR3 is built from 15 residues. V dropped 6 bases and J dropped 1 base, with 16 bases sitting between them. The CDR3 coding sequence is TGTGCCAGCAGGGGGGATTCCGGGACGTCCTACGAGCAGTACTTC. As protein: CASRGDSGTSYEQYF.

V gene TRBV6-5 combines with J gene TRBJ2-7, with D tentatively TRBD1 (6 bases). Germline V gives CDR1 MNHEY, CDR2 SVGAGI. This CDR3 is 13 amino acids long. The V gene lost 4 bases and the J gene lost 2 bases, with 9 bases spanning the gap. The CDR3 DNA sequence: TGTGCCAGCAGTTGGGACAAGGCCTACGAGCAGTACTTC. Its protein is CASSWDKAYEQYF.

The V and J genes are TRBV6-1 and TRBJ1-5; tentative D call: TRBD1 (5 bases). This CDR3 has 15 amino acids. Germline loops: CDR1 MNHNS, CDR2 SASEGT. The V end was cut by 2 bases, the J end by 2 bases, with 10 bases between. The CDR3: CASSEILGGNQPQHF. The DNA for the CDR3 is TGTGCCAGCAGTGAAATTCTAGGGGGCAATCAGCCCCAGCATTTT.

CDR3: CASSDPGGDTEAFF. In DNA form, the CDR3 reads TGTGCCAGCAGTGACCCCGGGGGAGACACTGAAGCTTTCTTT. The chain recombines TRBV28 with TRBJ1-1, with D possibly TRBD1 on 5 matching bases. The V end lost 5 bases, the J end lost 3 bases, and 13 bases lay between the germline ends. This CDR3 comprises 14 residues. Germline V gives CDR1 MDHEN, CDR2 SYDVKM.

V gene TRBV4-1 combines with J gene TRBJ1-6; D is unresolved. The germline gives CDR1 MGHRA, CDR2 YSYEKL. CDR3 size: 14 residues. The ends were cut back, 1 base at V and 1 base at J, with 2 bases in the middle. Written as DNA, the CDR3 is TGCGCCAGCAGCCAAGGATCCTATAATTCACCCCTCCACTTT. It encodes CASSQGSYNSPLHF.

The chain links TRBV29-1 to TRBJ1-1, with D perhaps TRBD1 (6 bases). This CDR3 has 12 amino acids. Trimming removed 5 bases at V and 7 bases at J, with 14 bases between. Germline lookup yields CDR1 SQVTM and CDR2 ANQGSEA. CDR3: CSVKGQGSEAFF. The CDR3, as DNA: TGCAGCGTTAAGGGTCAGGGGAGTGAAGCTTTCTTT. Full variable domain (missing parts from reference TRBV29-1 and TRBJ1-1): SAVISQKPSRDICQRGTSLTIQCQVDSQVTMMFWYRQQPGQSLTLIATANQGSEATYESGFVIDKFPISRPNLTFSTLTVSNMSPEDSSIYLCSVKGQGSEAFFGQGTRLTVV.

The V and J genes are TRBV4-2 and TRBJ2-3; 13 bases are shared with TRBD2. Germline-derived CDR1 and CDR2 are LGHNA and YNFKEQ. The trim removed 1 base at V and 4 bases at J, leaving 8 bases unmatched. The CDR3 consists of 18 residues. CDR3 protein: CASSQGLLAGGPPDTQYF. CDR3 sequence (DNA): TGTGCCAGCAGCCAAGGATTACTAGCGGGAGGGCCCCCAGATACGCAGTATTTT.

As to this clone: The identical CDR3 is also encoded by other nucleotide sequences in the sample. The J gene is TRBJ1-1, the V gene TRBV7-8; D is ambiguous. The CDR3 spans 17 residues. The V end lost 5 bases, the J end lost 0 bases, and 19 bases lay between the germline ends. Looked up from germline, CDR1 is SGHVS and CDR2 is FQNEAQ. CDR3: CASSPLELAGMNTEAFF. CDR3 sequence (DNA): TGTGCCAGCAGCCCTCTGGAGTTGGCTGGGATGAACACTGAAGCTTTCTTT.

V usage is TRBV4-1 and J usage is TRBJ2-1; 7 bases agree with TRBD2. This CDR3 spans 17 amino acids. CDR1 and CDR2 (germline): MGHRA, YSYEKL. V lost 2 bases, J lost 8 bases, and 15 bases stayed unmatched. The CDR3 DNA is TGCGCCAGCAGCCAACACCTAACTAGCGAGCGCTCCTATGAGCAGTTCTTC. Translating it yields CASSQHLTSERSYEQFF.

V gene TRBV7-9 combines with J gene TRBJ2-6; tentatively, D is TRBD1 (5 bases). Per the germline V gene, CDR1 is SEHNR and CDR2 is FQNEAQ (reference sequence). V lost 6 bases and J lost 0, with 12 bases in between. This CDR3 region has 16 residues. For the CDR3, the DNA is TGTGCCAGCAGTTTAAAAGGGGTCTCTGGGGCCAACGTCCTGACTTTC. Protein product: CASSLKGVSGANVLTF. Filled out from reference TRBV7-9 and TRBJ2-6, the complete variable domain reads DTGVSQNPRHKITKRGQNVTFRCDPISEHNRLYWYRQTLGQGPEFLTYFQNEAQLEKSRLLSDRFSAERPKGSFSTLEIQRTEQGDSAMYLCASSLKGVSGANVLTFGAGSRLTVL.

The chain couples TRBV29-1 to TRBJ2-7; D is perhaps TRBD2 (6 bases). This CDR3 region has 17 residues. V gave up 7 bases and J gave up 6 bases, with 31 bases separating them. Germline loops: CDR1 SQVTM, CDR2 ANQGSEA. The CDR3 region has the DNA TGCAGCGGGGTTCCTCCTCTTCCTTGGGGAGGAGAAGGCGAGCAGTACTTC. Encoded protein: CSGVPPLPWGGEGEQYF.

The chain joins TRBV4-2 to TRBJ2-3; D not resolved. The CDR3 covers 14 residues. Trimming removed 3 bases at V and 2 bases at J, with 9 bases between. Germline CDR1 and CDR2: LGHNA and YNFKEQ. DNA for the CDR3: TGTGCCAGCAGCCAGATAGTAACCACAGATACGCAGTATTTT. It codes for CASSQIVTTDTQYF.

The genes are TRBV5-1 and TRBJ2-3; D may be TRBD1 (6 bases). The V and J ends lost 4 bases and 3 bases respectively, with 18 bases between them. CDR1 and CDR2 from the germline V gene are SGHRS and YFSETQ. The CDR3 covers 16 residues. The CDR3 spells CASSHFTGQQTDTQYF. CDR3 DNA: TGCGCCAGCAGCCACTTTACTGGACAGCAGACAGATACGCAGTATTTT.

This clone was detected only once. CDR3 loop: CSVGVGLSSQETQYF. Written as DNA, the CDR3 is TGCAGCGTGGGAGTCGGACTTTCCTCCCAAGAGACCCAGTACTTC. This rearrangement joins TRBV29-1 to TRBJ2-5, with a possible D match to TRBD2 (5 bases). The V and J ends lost 6 bases and 1 base respectively, with 18 bases between them. The CDR3 consists of 15 residues. Germline CDR1 reads SQVTM; CDR2 reads ANQGSEA. Based on the CDR3 plus reference TRBV29-1 and TRBJ2-5, the full variable domain is SAVISQKPSRDICQRGTSLTIQCQVDSQVTMMFWYRQQPGQSLTLIATANQGSEATYESGFVIDKFPISRPNLTFSTLTVSNMSPEDSSIYLCSVGVGLSSQETQYFGPGTRLLVL.

The rearrangement uses TRBV7-2 and TRBJ2-1; unclear D gene. The germline V gene has CDR1 SGHTA and CDR2 FQGNSA. V lost 3 bases, J lost 0 bases, and 6 bases lay in between. The CDR3 contains 14 residues. CDR3 DNA: TGTGCCAGCAGCTTGGGTTCCTCCTACAATGAGCAGTTCTTC. Its protein is CASSLGSSYNEQFF.

V gene TRBV4-1 combines with J gene TRBJ2-1; tentatively, D is TRBD2 (7 bases). Per germline, CDR1 MGHRA and CDR2 YSYEKL. CDR3 size: 19 residues. Trimming took off 0 bases at V and 0 bases at J, with 18 bases between the two ends. The CDR3, as DNA: TGCGCCAGCAGCCAAGATCTGGGGGCGGGAGTTTACTCCTACAATGAGCAGTTCTTC. Its translation is CASSQDLGAGVYSYNEQFF.

The V call is TRBV7-3, the J call TRBJ2-6; 7 bases are a match to TRBD2. There are 17 residues in the CDR3. After removal of 5 bases from V and 0 bases from J, the junction contained 7 bases not matched to a gene. Germline-derived CDR1 and CDR2 are SGHTA and FQGTGA. The CDR3 nucleotides read TGTGCCAGCAGCCCCCCCCAGCGGGGCTCTGGGGCCAACGTCCTGACTTTC. Translation: CASSPPQRGSGANVLTF.